This paragraph covers one TCR beta chain sequence. This sample stems from a study of blood T cell repertoires in COVID-19. Participants were aged about 18 to 89 years from more than 20 US areas. Grouping used clinical history reported by participants in a survey and questionnaire. In the 2 weeks before study entry, exposed participants met a COVID-19 case, which was PCR-confirmed or clinician-diagnosed. Profiled with immunoSEQ multiplex PCR; TCRdb holds only in-frame clones, not every one. This sample yields 300,000 to 350,000 clones, of which roughly 90% are seen a single time; over 0.9% belongs to the top ten. Source material: PBMCs or T cells enriched from blood (not recorded which). The receptor was isolated from a woman in her twenties or thirties who had been exposed to COVID-19.

This chain's CDR3 is CASSLVTSGIYEQYF. The CDR3 DNA reads TGTGCCAGCAGCTTAGTAACTAGCGGGATCTACGAGCAGTACTTC. J is TRBJ2-7 and V is TRBV7-6; the match to TRBD2 covers 10 bases. Germline CDR1 reads SGHVS; CDR2 reads FNYEAQ. This CDR3 region has 15 residues. V dropped 1 base and J dropped 3; count of bases not matched to a gene: 3.